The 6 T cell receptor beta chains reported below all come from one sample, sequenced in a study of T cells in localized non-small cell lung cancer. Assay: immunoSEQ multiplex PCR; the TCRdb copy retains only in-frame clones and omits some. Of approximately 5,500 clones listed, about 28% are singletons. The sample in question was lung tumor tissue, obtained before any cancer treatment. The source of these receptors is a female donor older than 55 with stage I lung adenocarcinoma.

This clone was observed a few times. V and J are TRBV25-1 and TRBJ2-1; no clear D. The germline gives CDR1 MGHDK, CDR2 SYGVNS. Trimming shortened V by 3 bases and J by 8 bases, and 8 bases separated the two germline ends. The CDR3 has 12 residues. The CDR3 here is CASSDRVYEQFF. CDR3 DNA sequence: TGTGCCAGCAGTGACCGGGTTTATGAGCAGTTCTTC.

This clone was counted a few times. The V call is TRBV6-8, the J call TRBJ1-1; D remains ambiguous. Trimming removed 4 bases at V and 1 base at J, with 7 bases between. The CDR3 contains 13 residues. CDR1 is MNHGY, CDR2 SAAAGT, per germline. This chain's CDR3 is CASSFKENTEAFF. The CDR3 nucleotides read TGTGCCAGCAGTTTCAAGGAGAACACTGAAGCTTTCTTT.

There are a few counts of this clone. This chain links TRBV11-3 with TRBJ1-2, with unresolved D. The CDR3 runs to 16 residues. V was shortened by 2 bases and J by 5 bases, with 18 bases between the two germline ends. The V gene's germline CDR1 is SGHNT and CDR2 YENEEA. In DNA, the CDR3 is TGTGCCAGCAGCTTACTCCGTCCGGGGAGCGGGTATGGCTACACCTTC. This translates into CASSLLRPGSGYGYTF.

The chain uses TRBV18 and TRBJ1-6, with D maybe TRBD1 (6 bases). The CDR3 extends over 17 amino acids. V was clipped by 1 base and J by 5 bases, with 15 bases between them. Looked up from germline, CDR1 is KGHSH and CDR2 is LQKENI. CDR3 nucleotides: TGTGCCAGCTCACCACGGGCGGGGGGCGACCATAATTCACCCCTCCACTTT. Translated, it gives CASSPRAGGDHNSPLHF.

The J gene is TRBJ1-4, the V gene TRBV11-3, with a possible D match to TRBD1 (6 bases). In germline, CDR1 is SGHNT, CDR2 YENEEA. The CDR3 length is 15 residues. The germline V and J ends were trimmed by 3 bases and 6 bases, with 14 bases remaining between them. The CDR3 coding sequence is TGTGCCAGCAGCTTGGCCCCGCGGACAGATGAAAAACTGTTTTTT. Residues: CASSLAPRTDEKLFF.

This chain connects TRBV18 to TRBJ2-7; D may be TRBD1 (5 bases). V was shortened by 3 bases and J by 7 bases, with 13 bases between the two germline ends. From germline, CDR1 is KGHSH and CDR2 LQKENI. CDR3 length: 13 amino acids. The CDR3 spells CASSPETAREQYF. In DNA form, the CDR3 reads TGTGCCAGCTCACCCGAGACAGCTCGGGAGCAGTACTTC.